This TCR beta chain stems from a study of control samples from healthy donors and cancer patients. Germline V CDR1 and CDR2: SGHVS, FQNEAQ. Trimming stripped 4 bases from V and 7 bases from J, with 19 bases between. The CDR3 loop spans 16 amino acids. The data were produced by immunoSEQ multiplex PCR, yet TCRdb's version contains in-frame clones alone and is incomplete. The sample has about 170,000 clones; 80% to 90% are singletons. The chain combines TRBV7-8 with TRBJ2-2; a weak D match, TRBD1 (6 bases). Sequenced: blood. This TCR derives from a young man in good health. The CDR3 sequence is CASSSGPRGAGGELFF. CDR3 DNA: TGTGCCAGCAGCTCAGGCCCCAGGGGCGCGGGCGGGGAGCTGTTTTTT.